This T cell receptor (beta chain) originates from a study of identical twins. The study, taken as a whole, reports: Models predicted less out-of-frame TCR alpha sharing in monozygotic twins than was found.

The ends were cut back, 8 bases at V and 7 bases at J, with 23 bases in the middle. The CDR3 sequence is 15 residues long. A universal primer site was added by template switching, and unique molecular identifiers were carried by the cDNA. TCRdb processed the 5' RACE reads anew with MiXCR; each CDR3 protein has one entry. There are some 570,000 distinct CDR3 sequences in the sample; 20% to 25% occur only once, and 0.4% to 0.6% lies in the top ten. The sample holds a few counts of this clonotype. What it binds is unknown. These data are also associated with another study on yellow fever vaccine responses in identical twins.

Material: CD4+ T cells sorted from blood. The TCR originated in a woman between 18 and 29 years old in good health. The chain has TRBV12-3 or TRBV12-4 and TRBJ1-1; a possible D gene is TRBD1 (5 bases). The CDR3 sequence: CASGSTGGISYEAFF. CDR3 coding DNA: TGTGCCAGCGGGTCCACAGGAGGCATTAGCTATGAAGCTTTCTTT.